Presented here are 15 T cell receptor beta chains from one specimen sequenced in a study of CDR3 diversity in severe acne. Each CDR3 protein is one row after TCRdb ran MiXCR on the PCR reads. Of tens of thousands of distinct CDR3 sequences in the sample, over 40% were seen once. Sequenced sample: blood. Receptors were obtained from a male donor in good health, without acne.

V is TRBV20-1 and J is TRBJ1-1, with D unclear. Germline lookup yields CDR1 DFQATT and CDR2 SNEGSKA (reference sequence). This CDR3 region has 12 residues. The germline V and J ends were trimmed by 8 bases and 1 base, with 11 bases remaining between them. This CDR3 is CSSPGRNTEAFF. The DNA for the CDR3 is TGCAGTTCCCCGGGGAGGAACACTGAAGCTTTCTTT.

The rearrangement uses TRBV6-6 and TRBJ1-2; 7 nucleotides agree with TRBD1. J gave up 6 bases and V 2 bases, and 9 bases lay outside the gene matches. The length of the CDR3 is 15 residues. Germline V gene data show CDR1 as MNHNY and CDR2 as SVGAGI (reference sequence). The CDR3 DNA sequence: TGTGCCAGCAGTTACGGCAGGGGGACAACTAATGGCTACACCTTC. Residues: CASSYGRGTTNGYTF.

The gene calls are TRBV6-5 and TRBJ2-7, with D possibly matching TRBD1 (6 bases). V was shortened by 2 bases and J by 6 bases, with 8 bases between the two germline ends. Germline CDR1 MNHEY, CDR2 SVGAGI. This CDR3 has 12 residues. The CDR3 DNA is TGTGCCAGCAGTTACGACAGGCGCGAGCAGTACTTC. It is translated as CASSYDRREQYF.

This clonotype was seen ten or more times. The chain recombines TRBV12-3 or TRBV12-4 with TRBJ1-1; TRBD1 matches 9 bases. V shed 5 bases, J shed 5 bases, and the junction held 12 bases outside the gene matches. This CDR3 region has 16 residues. The CDR3 DNA reads TGTGCCAGCAGTCCGACCGCTGGGACAGGGAGGACTGAAGCTTTCTTT. It codes for CASSPTAGTGRTEAFF.

This clonotype was counted ten times or more. This rearrangement joins TRBV24-1 to TRBJ1-2; no clear D gene. In germline, CDR1 is KGHDR, CDR2 SFDVKD. The V and J ends lost 3 bases and 2 bases respectively, with 6 bases between them. This CDR3 is built from 13 residues. In DNA, the CDR3 is TGTGCCACCAGTGATCCTCCAAACTATGGCTACACCTTC. It translates to CATSDPPNYGYTF.

At least ten counts were recorded for this clonotype. The chain carries TRBV20-1 and TRBJ2-4; the match to TRBD2 covers 12 bases. CDR1 and CDR2 from the germline V gene are DFQATT and SNEGSKA (reference sequence). With 5 bases clipped from V and 6 bases from J, the junction kept 5 bases outside the gene matches. The CDR3 extends over 14 amino acids. CDR3 DNA: TGCAGTGCTCCCGGGACTAGCGGGTTAAACATTCAGTACTTC. This translates into CSAPGTSGLNIQYF.

On this clonotype itself: The germline gene is not matched at one end of the junction; a read error may be the cause. The V gene is TRBV5-6, the J gene TRBJ1-2; D unresolved. CDR3 length: 12 amino acids. CDR1 and CDR2 (germline): SGHDT, YYEEEE. The CDR3 bases are TGTGCCAGCGGCTTGGGTGGATATGGCTACACCTTC. Residues: CASGLGGYGYTF.

This clonotype has ten or more counts. The J gene is TRBJ1-1, the V gene TRBV25-1, with a weak D call TRBD1 (5 bases). Germline CDR1 reads MGHDK; CDR2 reads SYGVNS. The V end lost 1 base, the J end lost 2 bases, and 14 bases lay between the germline ends. The CDR3 length is 16 residues. In DNA, the CDR3 is TGTGCCAGCAGTGAATTAAGGGACGGCAAAAACACTGAAGCTTTCTTT. Its translation: CASSELRDGKNTEAFF.

This clonotype was seen at least ten times. The chain combines TRBV5-1 with TRBJ1-5; D is unresolved. Germline V gives CDR1 SGHRS, CDR2 YFSETQ. Trimming stripped 4 bases from V and 0 bases from J, with 5 bases between. CDR3 size: 13 residues. This CDR3 is CASSLYSNQPQHF. The CDR3 region has the DNA TGCGCCAGCAGCCTATATAGCAATCAGCCCCAGCATTTT.

This clonotype has more than one count but fewer than ten. The rearrangement joins TRBV2 to TRBJ2-5; 8 bases are a match to TRBD2. The CDR3 sequence is 14 residues long. The J segment lost 5 bases and the V segment lost 5 bases, leaving 7 bases of the junction unmatched. Germline CDR1 SNHLY, CDR2 FYNNEI. Written as DNA, the CDR3 is TGTGCCAGCAGTATAGGCGGGAGGAGGGAGACCCAGTACTTC. Amino acid sequence: CASSIGGRRETQYF.

V and J are TRBV7-9 and TRBJ2-7, with 9 nucleotides matching TRBD1. CDR3 length: 15 amino acids. Germline lookup yields CDR1 SEHNR and CDR2 FQNEAQ (reference sequence). The junction had 5 bases not matched to a gene; V was cut back by 5 bases and J by 0 bases. Here the CDR3 DNA reads TGTGCCAGCAGCAGGGACAGGGACCTCTCCTACGAGCAGTACTTC. Translating it yields CASSRDRDLSYEQYF.

This chain joins TRBV6-1 and TRBJ1-2; D not resolved. Looked up from germline, CDR1 is MNHNS and CDR2 is SASEGT. Trimming left V 1 base short and J 0 bases short, with 15 bases between. This CDR3 spans 17 amino acids. The CDR3 DNA reads TGTGCCAGCAGTGAAGTGAGTCAGAGGCAAGCTAACTATGGCTACACCTTC. Amino acids: CASSEVSQRQANYGYTF.

This clonotype was counted at least ten times. The chain combines TRBV7-9 with TRBJ1-4; 7 bases match TRBD1. Trimming removed 4 bases from V and 2 bases from J; junction bases left unmatched: 4. From germline, CDR1 is SEHNR and CDR2 FQNEAQ (reference sequence). CDR3 length: 15 residues. As DNA, the CDR3 is TGTGCCAGCAGCTCTTCGACAGGGACTAATGAAAAACTGTTTTTT. Protein sequence: CASSSSTGTNEKLFF.

For this clonotype: The conserved phenylalanine or tryptophan normally closing the CDR3 is absent here, so this likely arose from a read error. The V gene is TRBV3-1, the J gene TRBJ1-6; 7 bases fit TRBD1. Germline V CDR1 and CDR2: LGHDT, YNNKEL (reference sequence). CDR3 length: 15 residues. V lost 4 bases, J lost 7 bases, and 7 bases stayed unmatched. CDR3 sequence (DNA): TGTGCCAGCAGCCCCATGGGCAGGGGGAATTCACCCCTCCACATT. Protein product: CASSPMGRGNSPLHI.

The chain uses TRBV13 and TRBJ1-2; no clear D. Trimming pared 11 bases from V and 1 base from J, leaving 17 bases between. Germline V gene data show CDR1 as PRHDT and CDR2 as FYEKMQ (reference sequence). This CDR3 comprises 14 residues. The CDR3 region has the DNA TGTGCCGGCGAAGGGCGGGGAAGTAACTATGGCTACACCTTC. It specifies CAGEGRGSNYGYTF.